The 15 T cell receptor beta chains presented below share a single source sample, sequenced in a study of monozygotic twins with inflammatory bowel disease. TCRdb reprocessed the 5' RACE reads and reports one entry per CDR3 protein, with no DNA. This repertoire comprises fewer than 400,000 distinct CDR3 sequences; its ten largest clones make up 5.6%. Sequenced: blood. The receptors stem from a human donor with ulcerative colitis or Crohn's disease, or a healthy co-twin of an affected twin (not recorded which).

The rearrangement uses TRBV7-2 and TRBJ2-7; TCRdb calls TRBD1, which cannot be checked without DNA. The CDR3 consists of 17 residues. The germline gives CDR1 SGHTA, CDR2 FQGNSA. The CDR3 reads CASSPRRSGRTAYEQYF. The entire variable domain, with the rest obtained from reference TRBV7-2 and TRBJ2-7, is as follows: GAGVSQSPSNKVTEKGKDVELRCDPISGHTALYWYRQSLGQGLEFLIYFQGNSAPDKSGLPSDRFSAERTGGSVSTLTIQRTQQEDSAVYLCASSPRRSGRTAYEQYFGPGTRLTVT.

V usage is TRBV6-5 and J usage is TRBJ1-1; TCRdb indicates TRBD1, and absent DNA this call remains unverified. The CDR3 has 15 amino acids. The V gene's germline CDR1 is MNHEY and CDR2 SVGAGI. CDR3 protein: CASSYPPGLGTEAFF.

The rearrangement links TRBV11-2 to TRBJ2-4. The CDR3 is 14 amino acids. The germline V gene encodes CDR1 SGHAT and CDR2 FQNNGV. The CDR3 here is CASTNILAKNIQYF.

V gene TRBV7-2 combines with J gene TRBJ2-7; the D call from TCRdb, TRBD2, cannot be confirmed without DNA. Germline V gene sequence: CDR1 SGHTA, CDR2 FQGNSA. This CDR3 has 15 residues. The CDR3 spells CASRPPAVKNHEQYF.

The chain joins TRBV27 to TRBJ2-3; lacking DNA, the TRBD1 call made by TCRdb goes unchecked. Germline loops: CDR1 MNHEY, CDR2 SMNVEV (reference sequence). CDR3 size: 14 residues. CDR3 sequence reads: CASSFWGATDTQYF.

Here the CDR3 reads CASTPGGGFGYGYTF. This chain uses TRBV2 with TRBJ1-2. Germline V gene sequence: CDR1 SNHLY, CDR2 FYNNEI. The CDR3 spans 15 residues. The whole variable domain, remainder taken from reference TRBV2 and TRBJ1-2, is EPEVTQTPSHQVTQMGQEVILRCVPISNHLYFYWYRQILGQKVEFLVSFYNNEISEKSEIFDDQFSVERPDGSNFTLKIRSTKLEDSAMYFCASTPGGGFGYGYTFGSGTRLTVV.

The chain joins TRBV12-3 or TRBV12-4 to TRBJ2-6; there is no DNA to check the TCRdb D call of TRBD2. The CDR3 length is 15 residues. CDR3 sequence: CASSLGLPGANVLTF.

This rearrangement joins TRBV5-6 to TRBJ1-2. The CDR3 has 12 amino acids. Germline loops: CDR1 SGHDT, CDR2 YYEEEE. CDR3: CASSLVLYGYTF.

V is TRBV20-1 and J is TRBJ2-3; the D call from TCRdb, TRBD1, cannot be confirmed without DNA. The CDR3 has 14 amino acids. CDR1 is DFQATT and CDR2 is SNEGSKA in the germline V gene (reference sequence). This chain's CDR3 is CSARAGAGADTQYF.

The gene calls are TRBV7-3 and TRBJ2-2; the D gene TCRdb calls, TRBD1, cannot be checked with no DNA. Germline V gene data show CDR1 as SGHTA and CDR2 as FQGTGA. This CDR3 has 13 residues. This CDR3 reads CASSPLAGGELFF.

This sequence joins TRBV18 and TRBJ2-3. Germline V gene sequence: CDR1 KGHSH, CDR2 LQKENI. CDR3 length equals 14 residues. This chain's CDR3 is CASSPTGTLDTQYF.

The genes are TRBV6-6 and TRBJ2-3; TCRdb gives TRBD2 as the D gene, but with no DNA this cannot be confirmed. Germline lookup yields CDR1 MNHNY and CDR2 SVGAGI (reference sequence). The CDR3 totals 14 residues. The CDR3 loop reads CASRLAGTTDTQYF.

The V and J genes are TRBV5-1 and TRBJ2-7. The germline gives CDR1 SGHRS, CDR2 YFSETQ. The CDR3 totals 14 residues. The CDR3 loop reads CASSLPSSSYEQYF.

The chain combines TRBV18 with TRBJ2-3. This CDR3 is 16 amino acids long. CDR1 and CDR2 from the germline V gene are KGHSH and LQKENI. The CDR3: CASSPFRQTTTDTQYF. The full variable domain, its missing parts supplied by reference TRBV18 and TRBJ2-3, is NAGVMQNPRHLVRRRGQEARLRCSPMKGHSHVYWYRQLPEEGLKFMVYLQKENIIDESGMPKERFSAEFPKEGPSILRIQQVVRGDSAAYFCASSPFRQTTTDTQYFGPGTRLTVL.

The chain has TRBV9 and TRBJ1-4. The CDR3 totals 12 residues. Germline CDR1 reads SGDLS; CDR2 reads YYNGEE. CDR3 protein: CASSGWDEKLFF.